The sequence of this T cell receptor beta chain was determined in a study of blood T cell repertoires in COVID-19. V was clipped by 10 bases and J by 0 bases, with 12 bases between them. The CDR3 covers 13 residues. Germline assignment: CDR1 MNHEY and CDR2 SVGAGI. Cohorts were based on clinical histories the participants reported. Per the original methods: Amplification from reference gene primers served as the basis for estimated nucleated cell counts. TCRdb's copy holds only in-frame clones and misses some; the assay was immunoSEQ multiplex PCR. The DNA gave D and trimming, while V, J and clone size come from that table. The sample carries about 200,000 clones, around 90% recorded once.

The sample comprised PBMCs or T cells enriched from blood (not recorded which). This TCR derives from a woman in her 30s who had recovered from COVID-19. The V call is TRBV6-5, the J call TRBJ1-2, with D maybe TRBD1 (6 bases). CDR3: CATRQAANYGYTF. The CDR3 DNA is TGTGCCACCAGACAGGCAGCTAACTATGGCTACACCTTC.